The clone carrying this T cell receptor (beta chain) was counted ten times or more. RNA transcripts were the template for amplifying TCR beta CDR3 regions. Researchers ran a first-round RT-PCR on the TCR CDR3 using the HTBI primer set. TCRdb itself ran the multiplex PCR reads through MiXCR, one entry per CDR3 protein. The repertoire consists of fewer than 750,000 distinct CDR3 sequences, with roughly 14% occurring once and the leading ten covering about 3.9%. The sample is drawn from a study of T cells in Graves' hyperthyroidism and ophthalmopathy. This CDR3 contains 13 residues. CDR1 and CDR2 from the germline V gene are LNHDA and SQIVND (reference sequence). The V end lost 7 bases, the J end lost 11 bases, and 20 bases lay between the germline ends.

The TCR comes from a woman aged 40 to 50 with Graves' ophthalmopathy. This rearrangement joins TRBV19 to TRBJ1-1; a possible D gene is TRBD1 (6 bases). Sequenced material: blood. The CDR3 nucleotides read TGTGCCAGTACCGACGGGGGGGCGAGGAATGCTTTCTTT. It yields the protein CASTDGGARNAFF.